Below, one TCR beta chain is given with its context. The data were produced by immunoSEQ multiplex PCR, yet TCRdb's version contains in-frame clones alone and is incomplete. The sample comprises about 300,000 clones, 65% to 90% of which are singletons, and more than 10% rests with the top ten. The sample is drawn from a study of blood T cell repertoires in COVID-19. V lost 5 bases and J lost 1; bases outside the gene matches: 6. Per the germline V gene, CDR1 is SEHNR and CDR2 is FQNEAQ (reference sequence). The CDR3 spans 15 residues. Input material: peripheral blood. The V and J genes are TRBV7-9 and TRBJ1-2; 8 nucleotides align to TRBD1. This receptor was identified in a human donor in a cohort sampled during active COVID-19. CDR3 protein: CASSPKTGDNYGYTF. The CDR3 region has the DNA TGTGCCAGCAGCCCGAAGACAGGGGATAACTATGGCTACACCTTC.